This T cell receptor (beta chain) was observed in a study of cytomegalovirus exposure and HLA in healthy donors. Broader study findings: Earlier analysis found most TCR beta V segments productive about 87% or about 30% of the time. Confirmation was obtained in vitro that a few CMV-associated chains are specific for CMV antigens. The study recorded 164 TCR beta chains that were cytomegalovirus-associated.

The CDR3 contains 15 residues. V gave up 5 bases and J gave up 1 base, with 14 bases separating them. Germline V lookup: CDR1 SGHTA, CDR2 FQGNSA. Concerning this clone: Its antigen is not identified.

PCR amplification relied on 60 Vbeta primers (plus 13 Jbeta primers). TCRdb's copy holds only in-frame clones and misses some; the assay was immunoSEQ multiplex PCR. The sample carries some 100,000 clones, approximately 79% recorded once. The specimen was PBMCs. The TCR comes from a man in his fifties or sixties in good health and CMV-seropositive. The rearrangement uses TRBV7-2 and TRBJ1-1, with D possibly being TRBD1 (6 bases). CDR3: CASSPPGVGNTEAFF. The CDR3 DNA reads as TGTGCCAGCAGCCCTCCAGGGGTCGGGAACACTGAAGCTTTCTTT. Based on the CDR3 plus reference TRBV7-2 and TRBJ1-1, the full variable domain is GAGVSQSPSNKVTEKGKDVELRCDPISGHTALYWYRQSLGQGLEFLIYFQGNSAPDKSGLPSDRFSAERTGGSVSTLTIQRTQQEDSAVYLCASSPPGVGNTEAFFGQGTRLTVV.